Sequencing of this T cell receptor (beta chain) was carried out in a study of blood T cell repertoires in COVID-19. The assay was immunoSEQ multiplex PCR, and TCRdb's table has in-frame clones only and misses some. The sample consists of about 150,000 clones, about four fifths of them appearing once. V dropped 4 bases and J dropped 1 base, with 14 bases sitting between them. Germline lookup yields CDR1 SGDLS and CDR2 YYNGEE. The CDR3 loop spans 15 amino acids. This sequence joins TRBV9 and TRBJ1-1; D is undetermined. The TCR was taken from a man between 60 and 70 years old with acute or convalescent COVID-19. The sample consisted of peripheral blood. The CDR3 nucleotides are TGTGCCAGCAGCCCCGTGAACACGGGGAACACTGAAGCTTTCTTT. Its protein product is CASSPVNTGNTEAFF.